The 9 T cell receptor beta chains below were found in one sample sequenced in a study of blood T cell repertoires in COVID-19. Here immunoSEQ multiplex PCR was the method, and the copy in TCRdb shows in-frame clones only, minus some. The sample has some 100,000 clones, about 80% seen once; the top ten hold 9% to 13%. Sequenced material: peripheral blood. The receptors come from a woman in her 70s with acute or convalescent COVID-19.

This clone was detected only once. The CDR3 bases are TGTGCCAGCAGCGTAGCGGACTACACCGGGGAGCTGTTTTTT. It yields the protein CASSVADYTGELFF. The rearrangement joins TRBV9 to TRBJ2-2; the D gene is possibly TRBD2 (5 bases). V lost 0 bases and J 3 bases, leaving 6 bases between the germline ends. Germline V CDR1 and CDR2: SGDLS, YYNGEE. The CDR3 has 14 residues.

V and J are TRBV29-1 and TRBJ1-2; 7 bases match TRBD1. Per germline, CDR1 SQVTM and CDR2 ANQGSEA. With 7 bases clipped from V and 4 bases from J, the junction kept 9 bases outside the gene matches. This CDR3 spans 13 amino acids. The CDR3, as DNA: TGCAGCGCCGGGGACAGCAACCTCTATGGCTACACCTTC. Its protein product is CSAGDSNLYGYTF.

The chain couples TRBV19 to TRBJ1-4; D unclear. The CDR3 length is 14 residues. V was clipped by 3 bases and J by 5 bases, with 10 bases between them. CDR1 is LNHDA, CDR2 SQIVND, per germline (reference sequence). This chain's CDR3 is CASSILRNNEKLFF. The CDR3, as DNA: TGTGCCAGTAGTATCTTGCGGAACAATGAAAAACTGTTTTTT. Filled out from reference TRBV19 and TRBJ1-4, the complete variable domain reads DGGITQSPKYLFRKEGQNVTLSCEQNLNHDAMYWYRQDPGQGLRLIYYSQIVNDFQKGDIAEGYSVSREKKESFPLTVTSAQKNPTAFYLCASSILRNNEKLFFGSGTQLSVL.

The V and J genes are TRBV18 and TRBJ1-1, with TRBD1 as a possible D gene (6 bases). Trimming took 2 bases from V and 2 from J, leaving 12 bases between them. The CDR3 length is 15 residues. Germline V gives CDR1 KGHSH, CDR2 LQKENI. CDR3: CASSPDRSSNTEAFF. In DNA, the CDR3 is TGTGCCAGCTCACCAGACAGGTCTAGTAACACTGAAGCTTTCTTT.

V is TRBV9 and J is TRBJ2-1; 10 bases match TRBD2. The junction had 7 bases not matched to a gene; V was cut back by 0 bases and J by 4 bases. CDR1 and CDR2 from the germline V gene are SGDLS and YYNGEE. This CDR3 region has 17 residues. The DNA for the CDR3 is TGTGCCAGCAGCGTAGCTAGCGGGGGAGCTATATACAATGAGCAGTTCTTC. It yields the protein CASSVASGGAIYNEQFF.

This clone was seen a single time. The rearrangement links TRBV29-1 to TRBJ2-3; D gene unclear. Germline V gives CDR1 SQVTM, CDR2 ANQGSEA. CDR3 size: 14 residues. The V end was cut by 7 bases, the J end by 5 bases, with 19 bases between. The CDR3 loop reads CSADTPPLGDTQYF. The CDR3 region has the DNA TGCAGCGCCGACACCCCTCCTCTGGGAGATACGCAGTATTTT.

The CDR3 nucleotides read TGTGCCAGCTCATGGGCCAGGGAAGAGACCCAGTACTTC. Its translation: CASSWAREETQYF. The chain has TRBV18 and TRBJ2-5; weak D call: TRBD1 (5 bases). V was shortened by 5 bases and J by 3 bases, with 10 bases between the two germline ends. The CDR3 runs to 13 residues. Germline V gene data show CDR1 as KGHSH and CDR2 as LQKENI.

The chain recombines TRBV6-5 with TRBJ1-2; D not resolved. This CDR3 is built from 16 residues. Trimming cost V 0 bases and J 7 bases, with 18 bases left between them. Germline lookup yields CDR1 MNHEY and CDR2 SVGAGI. CDR3 sequence reads: CASSYSGSVGLGGYTF. CDR3 DNA: TGTGCCAGCAGTTACTCCGGGTCTGTTGGGTTGGGTGGCTACACCTTC.

This chain uses TRBV11-3 with TRBJ2-3, with 7 positions matching TRBD2. The CDR3 covers 15 residues. Germline V gives CDR1 SGHNT, CDR2 YENEEA. J was trimmed by 2 bases and V by 3 bases; bases with no gene match: 5. The CDR3 region is CASSFRSGDTDTQYF. DNA for the CDR3: TGTGCCAGCAGCTTCCGCAGCGGGGACACAGATACGCAGTATTTT.